Described below is a single T cell receptor (beta chain) sequence and its context. Its antigen remains undetermined. Base qualities were left out, and no much larger clone turns up one base away. This entry belongs to a study of blood T cell repertoires in COVID-19 (dated by TCRdb to 2020 to 2021). Study-wide context: Collaborator samples came from the United States, Italy and Spain and covered acute and convalescent phases of COVID-19. The material from the prospective study consisted of cDNA or gDNA derived from T cells, B-cell-depleted T cells, or PBMCs. The dataset comprised deeply sampled blood TCRbeta repertoires from subjects exposed to, actively infected with, or recovered from COVID-19. The repertoires were made available in a free public database intended to serve as a resource for research on the immune response to SARS-CoV-2. Samples were obtained from the ongoing ImmuneRACE study (first 160 participants) and from about 1,300 subjects provided by 6 global collaborators. A de-identified subject ID, COVID-19 status, age in years and sex were almost always included in the sample metadata. HLA class I and class II types, where available, came from metadata supplied by the sample provider rather than from assay-based typing. The paper's findings and limits, for the study overall: The amount of clinical and demographic metadata varied by source and participant and was provided uncurated.

Whole blood was collected in K2EDTA tubes by collaborating institutions according to the institutions' own protocols. For TCRbeta analysis, collaborators shipped samples as frozen whole blood, isolated PBMCs, or DNA extracted from either of those sample types. The CDR3 has 16 amino acids, counting the end cysteine and phenylalanine. Only the CDR3 DNA stays, 48 bases, in frame from base 1. CDR1 and CDR2, per the germline V gene, are SGHTA and FQGNSA. V ends up 6 bases short and J 6 bases short, with an unmatched junction base count of 8. TCRbeta CDR3 regions were amplified from genomic DNA using the immunoSEQ Assay, a bias-controlled multiplex PCR. As for how the authors treated the data: Within the assay, amplification of reference gene primers was used to estimate how many nucleated cells each sample contained. Sequence reads were collapsed and filtered to measure the absolute abundance of every unique TCRbeta CDR3 rearrangement. Productive Simpson clonality was computed per sample as the square root of Simpson's diversity index over productive rearrangements. The source is immuneACCESS, and TCRdb retained only in-frame sequences with V and J called. Part of the clones is not carried over; for the studies checked, unresolved V genes explain less than half of this, and the remainder is unexplained. That table gives V, J and clone size, and the DNA gave D and trimming. The sample table records about 46,000 clones; roughly 88% of these occur just once. The ten largest clones represent more than 15% of the sample.

The rearrangement combines TRBV7-2 with TRBJ2-3; 14 central bases correspond to TRBD2. Material: peripheral blood. The receptor's source is a human donor in a cohort sampled during active COVID-19. The donor label of this sample is uncertain. CDR3 protein: CASRRTGTSGGDTQYF. The bases are TGTGCCAGCAGACGAACCGGGACTAGCGGGGGTGATACGCAGTATTTT.